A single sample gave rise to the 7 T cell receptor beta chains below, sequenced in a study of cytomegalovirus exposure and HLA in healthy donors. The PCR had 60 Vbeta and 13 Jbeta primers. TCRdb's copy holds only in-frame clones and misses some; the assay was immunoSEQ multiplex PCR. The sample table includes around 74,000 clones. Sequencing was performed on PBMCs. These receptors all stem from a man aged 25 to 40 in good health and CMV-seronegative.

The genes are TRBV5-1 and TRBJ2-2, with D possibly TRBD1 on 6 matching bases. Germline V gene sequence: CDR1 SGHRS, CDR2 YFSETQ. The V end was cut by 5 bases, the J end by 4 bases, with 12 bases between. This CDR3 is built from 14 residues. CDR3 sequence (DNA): TGCGCCAGCAGGTCTACAGGGTTCACCGGGGAGCTGTTTTTT. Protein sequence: CASRSTGFTGELFF.

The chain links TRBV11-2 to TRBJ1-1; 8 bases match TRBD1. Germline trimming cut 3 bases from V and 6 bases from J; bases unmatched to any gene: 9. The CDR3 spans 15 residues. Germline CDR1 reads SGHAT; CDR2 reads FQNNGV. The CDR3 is CASSFGTGLYAEAFF. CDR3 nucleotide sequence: TGTGCCAGCAGCTTTGGGACAGGCTTGTATGCTGAAGCTTTCTTT.

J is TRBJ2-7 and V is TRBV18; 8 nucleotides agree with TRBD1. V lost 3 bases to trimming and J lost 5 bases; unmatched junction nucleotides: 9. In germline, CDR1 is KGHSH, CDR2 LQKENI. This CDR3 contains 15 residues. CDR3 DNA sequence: TGTGCCAGCTCACCCAGACAGGGGATGGACCACGAGCAGTACTTC. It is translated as CASSPRQGMDHEQYF.

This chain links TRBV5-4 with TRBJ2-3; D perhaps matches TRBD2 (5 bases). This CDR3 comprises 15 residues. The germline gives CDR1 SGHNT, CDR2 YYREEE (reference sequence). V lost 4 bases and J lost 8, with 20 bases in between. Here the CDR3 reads CASSPPGGGSGTQYF. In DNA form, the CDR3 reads TGTGCCAGCAGCCCCCCTGGTGGAGGTTCTGGTACGCAGTATTTT.

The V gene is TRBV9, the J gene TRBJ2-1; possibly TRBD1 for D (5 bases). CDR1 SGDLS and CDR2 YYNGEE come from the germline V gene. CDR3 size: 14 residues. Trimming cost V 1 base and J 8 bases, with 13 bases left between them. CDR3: CASSVFKGYDEQFF. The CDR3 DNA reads TGTGCCAGCAGCGTATTCAAGGGGTACGATGAGCAGTTCTTC. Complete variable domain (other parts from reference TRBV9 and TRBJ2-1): DSGVTQTPKHLITATGQRVTLRCSPRSGDLSVYWYQQSLDQGLQFLIQYYNGEERAKGNILERFSAQQFPDLHSELNLSSLELGDSALYFCASSVFKGYDEQFFGPGTRLTVL.

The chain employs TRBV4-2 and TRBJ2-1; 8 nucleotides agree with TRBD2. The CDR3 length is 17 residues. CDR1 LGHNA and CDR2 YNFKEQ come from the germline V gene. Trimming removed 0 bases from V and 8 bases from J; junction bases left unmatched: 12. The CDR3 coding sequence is TGTGCCAGCAGCCAAGATGGGCCGAGCGGGAGTACGGATGAGCAGTTCTTC. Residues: CASSQDGPSGSTDEQFF.

Written as DNA, the CDR3 is TGTGCCAGCAGCTTAGCGTGGGTCGGAGAGTACGGAAACACCATATATTTT. Protein product: CASSLAWVGEYGNTIYF. The genes are TRBV7-9 and TRBJ1-3, with unresolved D. The germline V gene has CDR1 SEHNR and CDR2 FQNEAQ (reference sequence). V was trimmed by 0 bases and J by 4 bases, leaving 16 bases between them. This CDR3 comprises 17 residues.